Described below is a single T cell receptor (beta chain) sequence and its context. The record originates from a study of CD8 T cells in Susac syndrome. Random hexamers served to reverse transcribe roughly 0.5 to 1 ug RNA. TCRdb passed the immunoSEQ multiplex PCR reads through MiXCR, listing each CDR3 protein once. This table has about 200,000 distinct CDR3 sequences, around 95% appearing once. The CDR3 totals 10 residues. Trimming cost V 5 bases and J 8 bases, with 9 bases left between them. CDR1 DFQATT and CDR2 SNEGSKA come from the germline V gene (reference sequence). This TCR was recovered from a human donor in good health. The source material was CD4+ T cells from PBMCs. The genes are TRBV20-1 and TRBJ1-2; D unresolved. The CDR3 protein is CSAFRGGYTF. Written as DNA, the CDR3 is TGCAGTGCTTTTCGGGGAGGCTACACCTTC.